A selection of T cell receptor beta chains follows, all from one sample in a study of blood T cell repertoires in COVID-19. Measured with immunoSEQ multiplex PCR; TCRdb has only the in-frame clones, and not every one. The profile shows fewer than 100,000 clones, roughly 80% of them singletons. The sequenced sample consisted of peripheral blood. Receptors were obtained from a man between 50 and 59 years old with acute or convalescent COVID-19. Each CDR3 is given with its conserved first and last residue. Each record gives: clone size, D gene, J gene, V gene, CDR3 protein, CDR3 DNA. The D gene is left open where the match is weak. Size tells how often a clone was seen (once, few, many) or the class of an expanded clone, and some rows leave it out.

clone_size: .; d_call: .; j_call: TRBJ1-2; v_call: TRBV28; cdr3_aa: CASSLNGEGGYTF; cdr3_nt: TGTGCCAGCAGTTTAAATGGGGAGGGAGGCTACACCTTC
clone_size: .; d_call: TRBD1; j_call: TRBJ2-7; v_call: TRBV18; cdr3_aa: CASSTTDRGREQYF; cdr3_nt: TGTGCCAGCTCAACCACCGACAGGGGGCGCGAGCAGTACTTC
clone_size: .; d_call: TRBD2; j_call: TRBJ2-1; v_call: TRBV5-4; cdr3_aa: CASSLGGLAGDNEQFF; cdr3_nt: TGTGCCAGCAGCTTGGGGGGACTAGCGGGAGACAATGAGCAGTTCTTC
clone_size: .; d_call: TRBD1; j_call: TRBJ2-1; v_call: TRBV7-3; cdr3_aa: CASSLGDRGYNEQFF; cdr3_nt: TGTGCCAGCAGCTTAGGGGACAGGGGGTACAATGAGCAGTTCTTC
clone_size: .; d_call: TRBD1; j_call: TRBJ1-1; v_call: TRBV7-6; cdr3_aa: CASSPGQGQMNTEAFF; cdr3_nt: TGTGCCAGCAGCCCGGGACAGGGTCAAATGAACACTGAAGCTTTCTTT
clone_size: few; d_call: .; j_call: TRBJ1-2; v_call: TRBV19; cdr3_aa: CASSNTGNFGYGYTF; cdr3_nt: TGTGCCAGTAGCAACACAGGGAATTTTGGCTATGGCTACACCTTC
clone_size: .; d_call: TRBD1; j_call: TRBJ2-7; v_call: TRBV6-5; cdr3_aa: CASSYSQGTSYEQYF; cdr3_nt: TGTGCCAGCAGTTACTCACAGGGGACCTCCTACGAGCAGTACTTC
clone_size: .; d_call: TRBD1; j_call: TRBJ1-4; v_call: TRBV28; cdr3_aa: CASTTGGTEKLFF; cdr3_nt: TGTGCCAGCACGACAGGGGGCACTGAAAAACTGTTTTTT
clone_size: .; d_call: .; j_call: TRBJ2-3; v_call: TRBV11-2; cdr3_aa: CASSPDQSTDTQYF; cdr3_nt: TGTGCCAGCAGCCCTGATCAGAGCACAGATACGCAGTATTTT
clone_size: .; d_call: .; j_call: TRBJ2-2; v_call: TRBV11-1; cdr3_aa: CASSLEAGAGELFF; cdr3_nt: TGTGCCAGCAGCTTAGAGGCAGGGGCCGGGGAGCTGTTTTTT
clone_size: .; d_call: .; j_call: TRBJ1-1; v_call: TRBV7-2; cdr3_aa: CASSPWRSAVNTEAFF; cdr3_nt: TGTGCCAGCAGCCCATGGAGATCGGCAGTGAACACTGAAGCTTTCTTT
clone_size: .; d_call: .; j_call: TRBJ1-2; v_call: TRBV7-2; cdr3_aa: CASSLAQGYGYTF; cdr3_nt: TGTGCCAGCAGCTTAGCACAGGGCTATGGCTACACCTTC
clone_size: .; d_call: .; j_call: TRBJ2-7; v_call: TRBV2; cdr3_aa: CASSARVGNEQYF; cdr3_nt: TGTGCCAGCAGTGCGCGGGTAGGCAACGAGCAGTACTTC
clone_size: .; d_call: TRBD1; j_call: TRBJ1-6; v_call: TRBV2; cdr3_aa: CASSKSSGGTGALPLHF; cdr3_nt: TGTGCCAGCAGTAAGAGCTCCGGTGGGACAGGGGCCCTACCCCTCCACTTT
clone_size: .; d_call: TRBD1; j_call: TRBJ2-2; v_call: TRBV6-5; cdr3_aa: CASIRTGNTGELFF; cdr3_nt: TGTGCCAGCATCCGGACAGGGAACACCGGGGAGCTGTTTTTT
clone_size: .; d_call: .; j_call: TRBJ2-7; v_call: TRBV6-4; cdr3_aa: CASPCVRGDYYEQYF; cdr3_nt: TGTGCCAGCCCATGTGTCAGGGGCGACTACTACGAGCAGTACTTC
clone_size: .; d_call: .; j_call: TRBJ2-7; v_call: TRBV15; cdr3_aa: CATSRDRLAYEQYF; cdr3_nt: TGTGCCACCAGCAGAGATCGACTAGCCTACGAGCAGTACTTC
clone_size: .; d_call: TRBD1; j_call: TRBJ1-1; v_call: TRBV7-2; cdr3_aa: CASSPTGAEVNTEAFF; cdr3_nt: TGTGCCAGCAGCCCGACAGGGGCGGAGGTGAACACTGAAGCTTTCTTT
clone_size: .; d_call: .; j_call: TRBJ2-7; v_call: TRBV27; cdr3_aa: CASSFKGVSYEQYF; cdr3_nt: TGTGCCAGCAGTTTTAAGGGGGTTTCCTACGAGCAGTACTTC
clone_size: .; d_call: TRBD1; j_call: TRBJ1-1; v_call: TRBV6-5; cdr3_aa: CASTATGKGNTEAFF; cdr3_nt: TGTGCCAGCACCGCGACAGGGAAGGGGAACACTGAAGCTTTCTTT
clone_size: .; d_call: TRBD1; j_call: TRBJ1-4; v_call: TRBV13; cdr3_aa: CASRIRGQGNEKLFF; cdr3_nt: TGTGCCAGCAGAATACGAGGACAGGGGAATGAAAAACTGTTTTTT
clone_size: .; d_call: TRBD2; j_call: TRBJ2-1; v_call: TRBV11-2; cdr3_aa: CASSELAGRYNEQFF; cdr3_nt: TGTGCCAGCAGCGAACTAGCGGGCCGTTACAATGAGCAGTTCTTC
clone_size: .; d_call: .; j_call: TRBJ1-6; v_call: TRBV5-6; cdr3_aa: CASSLAGQNSPLHF; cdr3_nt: TGTGCCAGCAGCTTGGCTGGACAGAATTCACCCCTCCACTTT
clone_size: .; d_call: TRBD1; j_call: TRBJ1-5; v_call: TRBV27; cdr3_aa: CASSLRGTGLNQPQHF; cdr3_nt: TGTGCCAGCAGTTTACGGGGGACAGGCCTCAATCAGCCCCAGCATTTT
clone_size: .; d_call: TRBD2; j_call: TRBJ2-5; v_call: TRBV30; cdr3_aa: CAWAGLTDVMETQYF; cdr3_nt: TGTGCCTGGGCGGGACTAACTGATGTTATGGAGACCCAGTACTTC
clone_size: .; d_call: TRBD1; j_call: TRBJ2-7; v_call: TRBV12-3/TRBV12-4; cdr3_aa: CASSNGQGREQYF; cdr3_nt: TGTGCCAGCAGCAACGGACAGGGTCGCGAGCAGTACTTC
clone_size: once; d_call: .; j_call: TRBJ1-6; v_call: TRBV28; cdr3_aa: CASRQGPTGSPLHF; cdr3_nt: TGTGCCAGCAGACAAGGACCAACGGGATCACCCCTCCACTTT